A single sample is the source of the 25 T cell receptor beta chains below, sequenced in a study of blood T cells in healthy people across ages. It was with a sample-barcoded 5' primer and a J-beta primer mix that a second PCR of roughly 6 to 12 cycles was run. TCRdb re-analysed the 5' RACE reads in MiXCR, keeping a single row per CDR3 protein. Here the sample spans around 400,000 distinct CDR3 sequences, 52% being singletons. The sequenced material came from blood. The receptors shown here come from a man aged 55 to 70 in good health.

The chain employs TRBV7-4 and TRBJ1-5, with D uncertain. The ends were cut back, 5 bases at V and 1 base at J, with 9 bases in the middle. The CDR3 runs to 14 residues. Germline V gives CDR1 SGHVT, CDR2 SQSDAQ. The CDR3 DNA sequence: TGTGCCAGCAGCCCGGGTGAGAGCAATCAGCCCCAGCATTTT. The encoded protein is CASSPGESNQPQHF.

The chain uses TRBV3-1 and TRBJ2-3; D gene unclear. CDR3 length: 12 residues. CDR1 is LGHDT, CDR2 YNNKEL, per germline (reference sequence). Trimming pared 4 bases from V and 6 bases from J, leaving 8 bases between. CDR3 bases: TGTGCCAGCAGCCTCCTCCCCGATACGCAGTATTTT. As protein: CASSLLPDTQYF.

The CDR3 here is CSVCIAGGLEVTQYF. The CDR3 DNA follows: TGCAGCGTTTGCATAGCGGGAGGGTTGGAGGTTACGCAGTATTTT. The genes are TRBV29-1 and TRBJ2-3; 11 bases agree with TRBD2. Germline loops: CDR1 SQVTM, CDR2 ANQGSEA. CDR3 size: 15 residues. The ends lost 5 bases at V and 8 bases at J; junction bases unmatched: 12.

Worth noting for this clonotype: The junction does not match germline at one end; this may be a read error. J is TRBJ2-1 and V is TRBV20-1; 13 bases fit TRBD2. The CDR3 has 13 amino acids. Germline V lookup: CDR1 DFQATT, CDR2 SNEGSKA (reference sequence). The CDR3 region is CGAREGLAGEQFF. The CDR3 DNA reads as TGCGGTGCTAGAGAGGGACTAGCGGGAGAGCAGTTCTTC.

V is TRBV29-1 and J is TRBJ2-1, with 8 bases lining up with TRBD1. The germline V gene encodes CDR1 SQVTM and CDR2 ANQGSEA. This CDR3 has 14 amino acids. J gave up 8 bases and V 6 bases, and 12 bases lay outside the gene matches. CDR3 sequence (DNA): TGCAGCGTGTCTACCCGGACAGGGACGCATGAGCAGTTCTTC. Protein product: CSVSTRTGTHEQFF.

The count of this clonotype is one. The chain combines TRBV7-2 with TRBJ1-2; 8 positions match TRBD1. Germline V gene sequence: CDR1 SGHTA, CDR2 FQGNSA. V shed 5 bases, J shed 2 bases, and the junction held 7 bases outside the gene matches. The CDR3 totals 15 residues. The CDR3 is CASSPGQGGNYGYTF. CDR3 DNA sequence: TGTGCCAGCAGCCCCGGACAGGGAGGGAACTATGGCTACACCTTC.

This clonotype has more than one count but fewer than ten. The chain couples TRBV4-3 to TRBJ2-7; TRBD2 agrees at 8 bases. Germline CDR1 and CDR2: LGHNA and YSLEER. J lost 3 bases, V lost 0 bases, and 4 bases had no gene match. The CDR3 is 15 residues long. The CDR3, as DNA: TGCGCCAGCAGCCAAGAGAAGACTAGCGACTACGAGCAGTACTTC. Translation: CASSQEKTSDYEQYF.

The gene calls are TRBV29-1 and TRBJ2-7, with 7 bases lining up with TRBD1. Germline CDR1 is SQVTM and CDR2 is ANQGSEA. The CDR3 has 13 residues. J was trimmed by 2 bases and V by 5 bases; bases with no gene match: 6. The CDR3 sequence is CSVMETGTYEQYF. In DNA, the CDR3 is TGCAGCGTTATGGAGACAGGGACCTACGAGCAGTACTTC.

DNA of the CDR3: TGTGCCAGCAACTTTGGACTAGCGGGGGGAGGTACGCAGTATTTT. The encoded protein is CASNFGLAGGGTQYF. The chain recombines TRBV7-2 with TRBJ2-3; 14 bases line up with TRBD2. There are 15 residues in the CDR3. Trimming at V came to 7 bases and at J to 8 bases, leaving 8 bases not matched to a gene. The V gene's germline CDR1 is SGHTA and CDR2 FQGNSA.

This clonotype was found once. This chain connects TRBV2 to TRBJ1-6, with D possibly matching TRBD1 (5 bases). V was clipped by 7 bases and J by 10 bases, with 14 bases between them. Germline CDR1 and CDR2: SNHLY and FYNNEI. There are 13 residues in the CDR3. DNA of the CDR3: TGTGCCAGCACCCCGGGGCCCCGATCACCCCTCCACTTT. Translated: CASTPGPRSPLHF.

On this clonotype: A junction boundary mismatches the germline segment, possibly from a read error. The CDR3 DNA sequence: TGTAGTGCTAGCGAACAGGGCTACGAGCAGTACTTC. This translates into CSASEQGYEQYF. The chain uses TRBV20-1 and TRBJ2-7; D might be TRBD1 or TRBD2, each matching 6 bases. Germline V CDR1 and CDR2: DFQATT, SNEGSKA (reference sequence). CDR3 length: 12 residues.

The V call is TRBV3-1, the J call TRBJ2-7; 13 bases agree with TRBD2. The V gene's germline CDR1 is LGHDT and CDR2 YNNKEL (reference sequence). The V segment lost 6 bases and the J segment 7 bases; nucleotides outside the gene matches: 9. The CDR3 runs 15 residues. CDR3 nucleotide sequence: TGTGCCAGCAGTGTACTAGCGGGGGGGCGCGATGAGCAGTACTTC. Its translation: CASSVLAGGRDEQYF.

The rearrangement links TRBV12-3 or TRBV12-4 to TRBJ2-5; D remains unclear. There are 12 residues in the CDR3. The V and J ends lost 3 bases and 11 bases respectively, with 13 bases between them. The CDR3 bases are TGTGCCAGCAGTTTGGTTCAGGATGAGCAGTACTTC. It codes for CASSLVQDEQYF.

The chain carries TRBV10-3 and TRBJ2-5; 7 nucleotides align to TRBD2. The J call may be wrong; the DNA end is better matched by TRBJ2-7. Germline V CDR1 and CDR2: ENHRY, SYGVKD. This CDR3 is 14 amino acids long. The CDR3 DNA sequence: TGTGCCATCAGTGAGTCGACTAGCTTGAGCGAGCAGTACTTC. As protein: CAISESTSLSEQYF.

This chain joins TRBV14 and TRBJ2-7, with D possibly being TRBD2 (6 bases). The CDR3 is 18 amino acids. With 0 bases removed from V and 2 bases from J, the gap between germline ends came to 20 bases. Germline CDR1 is SGHDN and CDR2 is FVKESK. The CDR3 nucleotides are TGTGCCAGCAGCCAAGATCTAGGGAGTTGGGACTCGGCCTACGAGCAGTACTTC. Its protein product is CASSQDLGSWDSAYEQYF.

V is TRBV5-1 and J is TRBJ2-4; 7 positions match TRBD2. Germline-derived CDR1 and CDR2 are SGHRS and YFSETQ. There are 14 residues in the CDR3. The V segment lost 1 base and the J segment 6 bases; nucleotides outside the gene matches: 4. The CDR3 spells CASSLTSGVNIQYF. The DNA for the CDR3 is TGCGCCAGCAGCTTGACCAGCGGGGTAAACATTCAGTACTTC.

The sample holds a few counts of this clonotype. The CDR3 DNA follows: TGCGCCAGCAGCTTGGCTCGGACAGGTCAGACCCAGTACTTC. Its translation: CASSLARTGQTQYF. This chain links TRBV5-1 with TRBJ2-5, with 7 bases that match TRBD1. CDR1 and CDR2 (germline): SGHRS, YFSETQ. This CDR3 spans 14 amino acids. V lost 0 bases to trimming and J lost 6 bases; unmatched junction nucleotides: 5.

This clonotype was observed a few times. V gene TRBV6-2 or TRBV6-3 combines with J gene TRBJ2-7; D may be TRBD1 (6 bases). Between the trimmed V and J ends, which lost 1 base and 3 bases, there was a span of 7 bases. Per the germline V gene, CDR1 is MNHEY and CDR2 is SVGEGT. The CDR3 length is 13 residues. In nucleotides, the CDR3 is TGTGCCAGCAGTTACTGGGACAACTACGAGCAGTACTTC. Translation: CASSYWDNYEQYF.

This rearrangement joins TRBV29-1 to TRBJ2-7; 10 bases are shared with TRBD2. Germline assignment: CDR1 SQVTM and CDR2 ANQGSEA. V gave up 6 bases and J gave up 5 bases; unmatched junction bases: 7. The CDR3 length is 13 residues. In nucleotides, the CDR3 is TGCAGCGTCGGACTAGCGGTAATAGACGAGCAGTACTTC. Amino acids: CSVGLAVIDEQYF.

On this clonotype: One end of the junction varies from germline; a read error may be responsible. The rearrangement joins TRBV6-5 to TRBJ2-1, with TRBD1 identical over 7 bases. This CDR3 contains 15 residues. Germline CDR1 is MNHEY and CDR2 is SVGAGI. The CDR3 DNA sequence: TGTGCCAGCAGTTACGTAGGGGGCACCTACAGTGAGCAGTTCTTC. Encoded protein: CASSYVGGTYSEQFF.

This clonotype was detected only a few times. The chain is built from TRBV9 and TRBJ2-3, with 12 positions matching TRBD1. The CDR3 has 18 amino acids. V trimming: 3 bases; J trimming: 6 bases; junction bases outside the gene matches: 14. Germline CDR1 and CDR2: SGDLS and YYNGEE. The CDR3 loop reads CASSAQRSGTGGFDTQYF. CDR3 DNA: TGTGCCAGCAGCGCCCAAAGATCCGGGACAGGGGGCTTCGATACGCAGTATTTT.

This clonotype was counted between two and nine times. The gene calls are TRBV7-9 and TRBJ1-1; D possibly corresponds to TRBD1 (6 bases). CDR1 SEHNR and CDR2 FQNEAQ come from the germline V gene (reference sequence). The V gene lost 1 base and the J gene lost 5 bases, with 20 bases spanning the gap. The CDR3 loop spans 17 amino acids. Here the CDR3 reads CASSLGSAGGAWTEAFF. CDR3 bases: TGTGCCAGCAGCTTAGGAAGTGCCGGGGGCGCGTGGACTGAAGCTTTCTTT.

The V gene is TRBV29-1, the J gene TRBJ2-5, with D uncertain. V was clipped by 6 bases and J by 4 bases, with 6 bases between them. This CDR3 is built from 10 residues. Germline assignment: CDR1 SQVTM and CDR2 ANQGSEA. CDR3 in amino acids: CSVGIETQYF. CDR3 sequence (DNA): TGCAGCGTGGGAATAGAGACCCAGTACTTC.

At least ten counts were recorded for this clonotype. V gene TRBV20-1 combines with J gene TRBJ2-5; 9 bases fit TRBD2. This CDR3 contains 15 residues. Germline CDR1 DFQATT, CDR2 SNEGSKA (reference sequence). V trimming: 3 bases; J trimming: 1 base; junction bases outside the gene matches: 6. CDR3 nucleotide sequence: TGCAGTGCTAGTTTCCCTAGCGGGGCCCAAGAGACCCAGTACTTC. The encoded protein is CSASFPSGAQETQYF.

This clonotype has a handful of counts. This chain connects TRBV20-1 to TRBJ2-7, with D possibly TRBD1 on 6 matching bases. From germline, CDR1 is DFQATT and CDR2 SNEGSKA (reference sequence). V lost 0 bases, J lost 5 bases, and 14 bases lay in between. CDR3 length: 14 amino acids. As DNA, the CDR3 is TGCAGTGCTAGAGATCCGCGGACAGTGGACGAGCAGTACTTC. Encoded protein: CSARDPRTVDEQYF.